The rows below give T cell receptor beta chains drawn from one sample of a study of T cells after yellow fever vaccination. TCRdb reprocessed the 5' RACE reads with MiXCR, giving one entry per CDR3 protein. The sample consists of under 400,000 distinct CDR3 sequences, 12% of them appearing once. The specimen comprised CD4+ T cells sorted from PBMCs, sampled 15 days after the yellow fever booster vaccination. The receptor set was obtained from a man aged 18 to 30 who received the YFV17D yellow fever vaccine. Each CDR3 is given with its conserved first and last residue. The D gene is left open where the match is weak. Expanded clones are given a class, and other clones once, few, many or no size at all.

v_gene,j_gene,d_gene,abundance,CDR3aa,CDR3nt
TRBV5-6,TRBJ1-5,NA,NA,CASSFSTNNQPQHF,TGTGCCAGCAGCTTTAGTACAAACAATCAGCCCCAGCATTTT
TRBV6-5,TRBJ2-7,TRBD1,few,CASAGRGRGEQYF,TGTGCCAGCGCGGGCAGGGGGCGCGGGGAGCAGTACTTC
TRBV2,TRBJ2-5,TRBD2,NA,CASSSTSGAEETQYF,TGTGCCAGCAGCTCAACTAGCGGGGCAGAAGAGACCCAGTACTTC
TRBV18,TRBJ1-1,TRBD1,NA,CASSPSRQGIRVRDTEAFF,TGTGCCAGCTCACCATCCCGACAGGGGATAAGAGTAAGGGACACTGAAGCTTTCTTT
TRBV7-2,TRBJ2-1,TRBD2,NA,CASRPGWRGVLAEQFF,TGTGCCAGCAGACCGGGCTGGCGGGGGGTCTTAGCGGAGCAGTTCTTC
TRBV2,TRBJ2-3,TRBD1,many,CASRAQGLTDTQYF,TGTGCCAGCAGGGCACAGGGGCTCACAGATACGCAGTATTTT
TRBV7-3,TRBJ2-1,TRBD2,few,CASSPVPTSGGANEQFF,TGTGCCAGCAGCCCGGTACCGACTAGCGGGGGGGCGAATGAGCAGTTCTTC
TRBV3-1,TRBJ2-2,TRBD2,many,CASSQRLAATGELFF,TGTGCCAGCAGCCAACGGCTAGCGGCCACCGGGGAGCTGTTTTTT
TRBV29-1,TRBJ1-1,NA,NA,CRVDSNTEAFF,TGCAGGGTAGACAGCAACACTGAAGCTTTCTTT
TRBV29-1,TRBJ1-4,NA,NA,CSVTETENEKLFF,TGCAGCGTCACAGAGACTGAGAATGAAAAACTGTTTTTT
TRBV20-1,TRBJ1-1,TRBD1,NA,CSAYPGTVNTEAFF,TGCAGTGCTTACCCCGGGACAGTGAACACTGAAGCTTTCTTT
TRBV6-2/TRBV6-3,TRBJ1-2,NA,medium-sized,CASWTLANYGYTF,TGTGCCAGCTGGACGCTAGCTAACTATGGCTACACCTTC
TRBV5-5,TRBJ2-5,NA,few,CASNRRGLGETQYF,TGTGCCAGCAACCGGAGGGGGCTCGGGGAGACCCAGTACTTC
TRBV6-5,TRBJ2-1,NA,NA,CASSYGGYNEQFF,TGTGCCAGCAGTTATGGGGGATACAATGAGCAGTTCTTC
TRBV6-5,TRBJ1-2,TRBD1,NA,CASSYSNRGDYGYTF,TGTGCCAGCAGTTACTCGAACAGGGGAGACTATGGCTACACCTTC
TRBV5-4,TRBJ2-3,TRBD2,NA,CASSSAAGSSIYTQYF,TGTGCCAGCAGTAGCGCAGCGGGGTCTTCGATTTATACGCAGTATTTT
TRBV6-5,TRBJ2-6,NA,NA,CASSYSMSGANVLTF,TGTGCCAGCAGTTACTCGATGTCTGGGGCCAACGTCCTGACTTTC
TRBV12-3/TRBV12-4,TRBJ2-1,NA,few,CASSPGGSTRNEQFF,TGTGCCAGCAGTCCGGGGGGCTCAACGAGAAATGAGCAGTTCTTC
TRBV20-1,TRBJ2-1,NA,few,CSASDNEQFF,TGCAGTGCGAGCGACAATGAGCAGTTCTTC
TRBV30,TRBJ1-1,TRBD1,few,CAWSPPGTGVSFF,TGTGCCTGGAGTCCCCCGGGGACAGGTGTATCTTTCTTT
TRBV5-1,TRBJ2-7,NA,few,CASSFPGMETYEQYF,TGCGCCAGCAGCTTTCCGGGAATGGAAACCTACGAGCAGTACTTC
TRBV6-5,TRBJ1-5,TRBD1,many,CASHGTGEGQPQHF,TGTGCCAGCCATGGGACAGGGGAAGGGCAGCCCCAGCATTTT
TRBV6-4,TRBJ2-3,NA,many,CASSVGVADTQYF,TGTGCCAGCAGTGTAGGGGTTGCAGATACGCAGTATTTT
TRBV5-1,TRBJ2-7,NA,few,CASSLRQHYEQYF,TGCGCCAGCAGCTTAAGGCAGCACTACGAGCAGTACTTC
TRBV5-5,TRBJ2-7,NA,NA,CASSLAKGAVAYEQYF,TGTGCCAGCAGCTTGGCCAAAGGGGCAGTCGCCTACGAGCAGTACTTC
TRBV5-6,TRBJ1-4,NA,many,CASSLVLGTNEKLFF,TGTGCCAGCAGCTTGGTACTCGGGACTAATGAAAAACTGTTTTTT
TRBV9,TRBJ1-2,TRBD1,NA,CASSPQTGGDYGYTF,TGTGCCAGCAGCCCACAGACAGGGGGGGACTATGGCTACACCTTC
TRBV12-3/TRBV12-4,TRBJ2-5,TRBD2,few,CATSPGLARPETQYF,TGTGCCACCAGCCCGGGACTAGCGCGTCCAGAGACCCAGTACTTC
TRBV10-3,TRBJ2-3,NA,few,CAIGTGLVNTDTQYF,TGTGCCATCGGCACGGGGTTAGTAAACACAGATACGCAGTATTTT
TRBV4-1,TRBJ2-7,TRBD1,NA,CASSQEGDRISYEQYF,TGCGCCAGCAGCCAAGAAGGGGACAGGATTTCCTACGAGCAGTACTTC
TRBV5-6,TRBJ1-1,TRBD1,many,CASSPDRDTEAFF,TGTGCCAGCAGCCCTGACAGGGACACTGAAGCTTTCTTT
TRBV7-9,TRBJ1-1,TRBD1,NA,CASSSTWTGGRAFF,TGTGCCAGCAGCTCGACATGGACAGGGGGACGGGCTTTCTTT
TRBV5-1,TRBJ1-1,NA,few,CASSFSRGILNTEAFF,TGCGCCAGCAGCTTTTCACGGGGCATCCTGAACACTGAAGCTTTCTTT
TRBV2,TRBJ2-1,NA,NA,CASSEVVLLGFF,TGTGCCAGCAGTGAAGTAGTCCTTCTGGGGTTCTTC
TRBV25-1,TRBJ2-5,NA,few,CASSKRSLYETQYF,TGTGCCAGCAGCAAACGGAGTTTGTACGAGACCCAGTACTTC
TRBV9,TRBJ1-1,TRBD1,NA,CASSDLGQGDTEAFF,TGTGCCAGCAGCGACCTGGGACAGGGTGACACTGAAGCTTTCTTT
TRBV7-9,TRBJ2-3,NA,NA,CASSQPWSKTGSSDTQYF,TGTGCCAGCAGCCAACCTTGGTCTAAGACGGGGTCCTCAGATACGCAGTATTTT
TRBV3-1,TRBJ2-5,NA,few,CASTRLGRGQETQYF,TGTGCCAGCACCCGACTAGGACGGGGCCAAGAGACCCAGTACTTC
TRBV10-3,TRBJ1-2,NA,few,CAISELPVLNYGYTF,TGTGCCATCAGTGAGTTGCCCGTACTTAACTATGGCTACACCTTC
TRBV7-2,TRBJ2-7,NA,NA,CASSLAPPLEQYF,TGTGCCAGCAGCTTAGCCCCTCCCCTCGAGCAGTACTTC
TRBV28,TRBJ1-1,NA,few,CASSFVDRPNTEAFF,TGTGCCAGCAGTTTCGTGGACAGACCTAACACTGAAGCTTTCTTT
TRBV10-3,TRBJ2-3,NA,NA,CAISDRADTQYF,TGTGCCATCAGTGATCGGGCAGATACGCAGTATTTT
TRBV18,TRBJ1-4,TRBD1,NA,CASSPLQGEGEKLFF,TGTGCCAGCTCACCCCTACAGGGGGAGGGTGAAAAACTGTTTTTT
TRBV5-1,TRBJ2-1,TRBD2,many,CASSLIPGRAYNEQFF,TGCGCCAGCAGCTTGATTCCAGGGAGGGCCTACAATGAGCAGTTCTTC
TRBV7-7,TRBJ1-1,NA,many,CASSADRNTEAFF,TGTGCCAGCAGCGCCGACAGGAACACTGAAGCTTTCTTT
TRBV5-1,TRBJ2-7,NA,NA,CASSLNTGAYEQYF,TGCGCCAGCAGCTTAAACACGGGGGCCTACGAGCAGTACTTC
TRBV27,TRBJ1-1,TRBD1,NA,CASSFHRGRSEAFF,TGTGCCAGCAGTTTCCACAGGGGGCGATCTGAAGCTTTCTTT
TRBV29-1,TRBJ2-5,NA,many,CSVEGQEETQYF,TGCAGCGTTGAAGGGCAAGAAGAGACCCAGTACTTC
TRBV3-2,TRBJ1-1,NA,NA,CASSHPWGLNTEAFF,TGTGCCAGCAGCCACCCATGGGGCCTGAACACTGAAGCTTTCTTT
TRBV7-9,TRBJ1-2,NA,NA,CAGRRVDPLGYTF,TGTGCCGGACGTCGCGTGGACCCTTTGGGCTACACCTTC
TRBV6-5,TRBJ1-6,NA,few,CASSYSGGGSYNSPLHF,TGTGCCAGCAGTTACTCGGGGGGGGGTTCCTATAATTCACCCCTCCACTTT
TRBV7-8,TRBJ2-3,TRBD1,few,CASSLVRDRVSDTQYF,TGTGCCAGCAGCTTGGTCCGGGACAGGGTATCAGATACGCAGTATTTT
TRBV2,TRBJ2-4,TRBD1,NA,CASSLTGVGLAKNIQYF,TGTGCCAGCAGTCTTACAGGGGTGGGCCTAGCCAAAAACATTCAGTACTTC
TRBV12-3/TRBV12-4,TRBJ1-1,NA,NA,CASSPQGGDTEAFF,TGTGCCAGCAGTCCTCAGGGAGGGGACACTGAAGCTTTCTTT
TRBV7-2,TRBJ2-2,TRBD1,NA,CASSIGTGGFGELFF,TGTGCCAGCAGCATCGGGACAGGGGGCTTCGGGGAGCTGTTTTTT
TRBV19,TRBJ1-5,NA,few,CASSMGFNQPQHF,TGTGCCAGTAGTATGGGTTTTAATCAGCCCCAGCATTTT
TRBV11-2,TRBJ1-3,TRBD1,few,CASRTGINSGNTIYF,TGTGCCAGCAGGACAGGGATCAACTCTGGAAACACCATATATTTT
TRBV5-5,TRBJ1-1,NA,NA,CASSSGRSGPSEAFF,TGTGCCAGCAGCTCAGGGAGGTCAGGCCCAAGTGAAGCTTTCTTT
TRBV30,TRBJ1-1,TRBD1,few,CAWNRGGDTEAFF,TGTGCCTGGAACAGGGGGGGTGATACTGAAGCTTTCTTT